These 27 T cell receptor beta chains came from one sample sequenced in a study of cytomegalovirus exposure and HLA in healthy donors. The primer mix had 60 Vbeta and 13 Jbeta primers. Profiling relied on immunoSEQ multiplex PCR, and the TCRdb table lists in-frame clones only, not all of them. This specimen shows around 110,000 clones; the ten leading clones hold around 6.5%. The sequenced material came from PBMCs. Receptors originate from a man aged 40-50 years in good health and CMV-seropositive.

The chain employs TRBV19 and TRBJ2-1, with D uncertain. The germline V gene has CDR1 LNHDA and CDR2 SQIVND (reference sequence). Trimming left V 3 bases short and J 1 base short, with 10 bases between. The CDR3 spans 15 residues. The chain's CDR3 is CASSISLGSYNEQFF. The CDR3 bases are TGTGCCAGTAGTATTTCGCTAGGATCCTACAATGAGCAGTTCTTC.

The chain links TRBV5-6 to TRBJ1-5, with D hard to call. Germline assignment: CDR1 SGHDT and CDR2 YYEEEE. The ends were cut back, 0 bases at V and 5 bases at J, with 3 bases in the middle. The CDR3 loop spans 12 amino acids. CDR3 DNA: TGTGCCAGCAGCTTGGGAGATCAGCCCCAGCATTTT. Protein sequence: CASSLGDQPQHF.

This chain connects TRBV14 to TRBJ2-7; 10 nucleotides align to TRBD1. There are 14 residues in the CDR3. Germline CDR1 SGHDN, CDR2 FVKESK. The J segment lost 11 bases and the V segment lost 1 base, leaving 8 bases of the junction unmatched. The CDR3 reads CASSQAGDRGVEYF. The CDR3 coding sequence is TGTGCCAGCAGCCAAGCAGGGGACAGGGGCGTCGAGTACTTC.

The V and J genes are TRBV4-3 and TRBJ2-1; perhaps TRBD2 as D (6 bases). CDR1 is LGHNA, CDR2 YSLEER, per germline. Trimming cost V 5 bases and J 4 bases, with 9 bases left between them. The CDR3 sequence is 13 residues long. CDR3 sequence: CASSTRGYNEQFF. For the CDR3, the DNA is TGCGCCAGCAGCACACGGGGGTACAATGAGCAGTTCTTC.

This rearrangement joins TRBV5-6 to TRBJ2-7; 10 positions agree with TRBD1. With V trimmed by 1 base and J by 5 bases, 9 bases remained unmatched. CDR3 length: 16 amino acids. Germline V gives CDR1 SGHDT, CDR2 YYEEEE. The CDR3 loop is CASSLISRDRGHEQYF. The CDR3, as DNA: TGTGCCAGCAGCTTGATATCCCGGGACAGGGGACACGAGCAGTACTTC.

About this clone: The junction departs from germline at one end; a sequencing error may be responsible. The chain carries TRBV6-1 and TRBJ2-7; no clear D. Per germline, CDR1 MNHNS and CDR2 SASEGT. The CDR3 length is 8 residues. The CDR3 protein is CASSEQYW. In DNA form, the CDR3 reads TGTGCCAGCAGTGAACAGTATTGG.

The J gene is TRBJ2-2, the V gene TRBV9, with D possibly matching TRBD1 (6 bases). The CDR3 loop spans 13 amino acids. V lost 6 bases and J lost 7, with 13 bases in between. Germline CDR1 is SGDLS and CDR2 is YYNGEE. CDR3 loop: CASNRQEGGELFF. The CDR3 nucleotides are TGTGCCAGCAACCGACAGGAAGGCGGGGAGCTGTTTTTT.

The V gene is TRBV28, the J gene TRBJ1-1; no firm D call. Trimming took 8 bases from V and 7 from J, leaving 11 bases between them. CDR3 length: 11 amino acids. Per germline, CDR1 MDHEN and CDR2 SYDVKM. The CDR3 coding sequence is TGTGCCAGCCGCCGATCGGGTGAAGCTTTCTTT. It is translated as CASRRSGEAFF.

This chain connects TRBV4-1 to TRBJ1-2; D is undetermined. CDR1 MGHRA and CDR2 YSYEKL come from the germline V gene. The CDR3 is 13 amino acids. Trimming removed 1 base from V and 6 bases from J, with 9 bases in between. Here the CDR3 DNA reads TGCGCCAGCAGCCAAGTCGGGGAAAATGGCTACACCTTC. It translates to CASSQVGENGYTF.

This chain joins TRBV5-1 and TRBJ2-3; 7 bases align to TRBD2. The germline V gene encodes CDR1 SGHRS and CDR2 YFSETQ. The length of the CDR3 is 15 residues. Trimming took 0 bases from V and 2 from J; bases not matched to a gene: 3. The CDR3 DNA sequence: TGCGCCAGCAGCTTGGCGCTAGCGGCCACAGATACGCAGTATTTT. Its translation is CASSLALAATDTQYF. The full variable domain, completed using reference TRBV5-1 and TRBJ2-3, is KAGVTQTPRYLIKTRGQQVTLSCSPISGHRSVSWYQQTPGQGLQFLFEYFSETQRNKGNFPGRFSGRQFSNSRSEMNVSTLELGDSALYLCASSLALAATDTQYFGPGTRLTVL.

The CDR3 loop reads CASSMGQGMINEQFF. DNA of the CDR3: TGTGCCAGTAGTATGGGACAGGGAATGATCAATGAGCAGTTCTTC. V gene TRBV19 combines with J gene TRBJ2-1; 9 bases agree with TRBD1. CDR3 length: 15 residues. J lost 6 bases, V lost 3 bases, and 6 bases had no gene match. CDR1 is LNHDA, CDR2 SQIVND, per germline (reference sequence).

V usage is TRBV7-9 and J usage is TRBJ2-3; tentatively, D is TRBD2 (5 bases). In germline, CDR1 is SEHNR, CDR2 FQNEAQ (reference sequence). V shed 4 bases and J shed 3 bases, with 14 bases lying between them. The CDR3 is 15 amino acids. The CDR3 here is CASSSDGIRTDTQYF. The CDR3 coding sequence is TGTGCCAGCAGCTCCGACGGGATCCGAACAGATACGCAGTATTTT.

The rearrangement links TRBV6-6 to TRBJ2-2; 12 positions match TRBD2. Losses at the gene ends were 5 bases for V and 6 bases for J; bases not matched to a gene: 4. This CDR3 is built from 15 residues. Germline CDR1 reads MNHNY; CDR2 reads SVGAGI (reference sequence). The CDR3 loop is CASSRTSGEAGELFF. CDR3 nucleotides: TGTGCCAGCAGTCGGACTAGCGGGGAGGCCGGGGAGCTGTTTTTT.

The CDR3 region has the DNA TGCGCCAGCAGTGCGGGATACAATCAGCCCCAGCATTTT. This translates into CASSAGYNQPQHF. The chain uses TRBV10-1 and TRBJ1-5, with D unclear. V was clipped by 4 bases and J by 3 bases, with 7 bases between them. Germline CDR1 reads WNHNN; CDR2 reads SYGVQD (reference sequence). This CDR3 spans 13 amino acids.

V gene TRBV6-5 combines with J gene TRBJ2-1; 15 positions match TRBD2. Germline V gene sequence: CDR1 MNHEY, CDR2 SVGAGI. J lost 8 bases, V lost 2 bases, and 1 base had no gene match. CDR3 length: 15 residues. Written as DNA, the CDR3 is TGTGCCAGCAGTTACGGACTAGCGGGAGGGTATGAGCAGTTCTTC. Protein sequence: CASSYGLAGGYEQFF.

The V gene is TRBV6-5, the J gene TRBJ1-1, with D possibly TRBD1 on 6 matching bases. There are 13 residues in the CDR3. Germline lookup yields CDR1 MNHEY and CDR2 SVGAGI. The V end was cut by 8 bases, the J end by 5 bases, with 15 bases between. DNA for the CDR3: TGTGCCAGCCGACAGGTAATCATGACTGAAGCTTTCTTT. This sequence encodes CASRQVIMTEAFF.

The chain has TRBV7-2 and TRBJ2-7, with 11 bases matching TRBD2. Germline CDR1 SGHTA, CDR2 FQGNSA. Unmatched junction bases numbered 2, after V lost 6 bases and J lost 1 base. This CDR3 spans 14 amino acids. The chain's CDR3 is CASRRLAGSYEQYF. The CDR3 DNA reads TGTGCCAGCAGGCGACTAGCGGGATCCTACGAGCAGTACTTC.

The chain joins TRBV5-6 to TRBJ2-7, with D possibly matching TRBD2 (6 bases). The CDR3 is 13 amino acids. The germline V gene has CDR1 SGHDT and CDR2 YYEEEE. V was trimmed by 6 bases and J by 3 bases, leaving 13 bases between them. Here the CDR3 reads CASTQEGHYEQYF. The CDR3 bases are TGTGCCAGCACCCAGGAGGGCCACTACGAGCAGTACTTC. The full variable domain, rest sourced from reference TRBV5-6 and TRBJ2-7, is DAGVTQSPTHLIKTRGQQVTLRCSPKSGHDTVSWYQQALGQGPQFIFQYYEEEERQRGNFPDRFSGHQFPNYSSELNVNALLLGDSALYLCASTQEGHYEQYFGPGTRLTVT.

The rearrangement links TRBV27 to TRBJ2-7; 12 bases are a match to TRBD2. The V segment lost 6 bases and the J segment 3 bases; nucleotides outside the gene matches: 6. The CDR3 runs 15 residues. The germline CDR1 and CDR2 sequences are MNHEY and SMNVEV (reference sequence). The CDR3, as DNA: TGTGCCAGCAGCCCAGGGACTAGCGGGTACTACGAGCAGTACTTC. Residues: CASSPGTSGYYEQYF.

This chain uses TRBV7-9 with TRBJ2-1; 7 bases fit TRBD2. The trim removed 8 bases at V and 0 bases at J, leaving 7 bases unmatched. Germline V gives CDR1 SEHNR, CDR2 FQNEAQ (reference sequence). The length of the CDR3 is 15 residues. The CDR3 nucleotides are TGTGCCAGCTCCTCCCCTAGCGGCTCCTACAATGAGCAGTTCTTC. It encodes CASSSPSGSYNEQFF.

The genes are TRBV13 and TRBJ2-1, with D maybe TRBD2 (5 bases). Germline V gene lookup returns CDR1 PRHDT and CDR2 FYEKMQ (reference sequence). The CDR3 sequence is 15 residues long. V shed 3 bases and J shed 5 bases, with 14 bases lying between them. The CDR3 DNA is TGTGCCAGCAGCTTCGGTGATGTGAGGGACAATGAGCAGTTCTTC. Encoded protein: CASSFGDVRDNEQFF.

The DNA for the CDR3 is TGTGCCAGCAGCTTGGCCGCGGTGGTCCACGAGCAGTACTTC. Translated, it gives CASSLAAVVHEQYF. The rearrangement links TRBV5-6 to TRBJ2-7; the D is unclear. Trimming removed 0 bases from V and 5 bases from J, with 12 bases in between. The length of the CDR3 is 14 residues. Germline V gene data show CDR1 as SGHDT and CDR2 as YYEEEE.

This rearrangement joins TRBV4-1 to TRBJ2-1, with 8 bases aligning to TRBD2. Germline V lookup: CDR1 MGHRA, CDR2 YSYEKL. J gave up 6 bases and V 4 bases, and 11 bases lay outside the gene matches. The length of the CDR3 is 16 residues. The CDR3 nucleotides are TGCGCCAGCAGCCCAATTAAAGAGCGGGAGTCCAATGAGCAGTTCTTC. This translates into CASSPIKERESNEQFF.

The chain links TRBV7-3 to TRBJ2-6, with a possible D match to TRBD2 (6 bases). The germline gives CDR1 SGHTA, CDR2 FQGTGA. This CDR3 comprises 19 residues. Trimming took 5 bases from V and 0 from J, leaving 20 bases between them. The CDR3 region is CASSHRRAGGSSGANVLTF. The CDR3 nucleotides read TGTGCCAGCAGCCACCGCCGAGCGGGTGGGAGCTCTGGGGCCAACGTCCTGACTTTC.

The genes are TRBV7-9 and TRBJ2-1, with D hard to call. CDR1 SEHNR and CDR2 FQNEAQ come from the germline V gene (reference sequence). This CDR3 contains 15 residues. V lost 3 bases and J lost 4, with 13 bases in between. CDR3: CASSFLLTEYNEQFF. Written as DNA, the CDR3 is TGTGCCAGCAGCTTCCTACTAACCGAATACAATGAGCAGTTCTTC.

V usage is TRBV10-3 and J usage is TRBJ2-5; 13 bases match TRBD2. The CDR3 is 14 amino acids. The J segment lost 1 base and the V segment lost 10 bases, leaving 3 bases of the junction unmatched. Germline CDR1 reads ENHRY; CDR2 reads SYGVKD. The CDR3 coding sequence is TGTGCCAGTCGACTAGCGGGAGGCCAAGAGACCCAGTACTTC. Translated, it gives CASRLAGGQETQYF.

The chain uses TRBV27 and TRBJ2-1, with a weak D call TRBD1 (6 bases). With 5 bases removed from V and 4 bases from J, the gap between germline ends came to 18 bases. CDR3 length: 16 amino acids. Germline-derived CDR1 and CDR2 are MNHEY and SMNVEV (reference sequence). The DNA of the CDR3 is TGTGCCAGCAGTAAATCCGGGACATCATTTTACAATGAGCAGTTCTTC. Protein: CASSKSGTSFYNEQFF.